This T cell receptor (beta chain) came from a study of cytomegalovirus exposure and HLA in healthy donors. V trimming: 3 bases; J trimming: 7 bases; junction bases outside the gene matches: 8. Germline assignment: CDR1 SNHLY and CDR2 FYNNEI. This CDR3 comprises 17 residues. On this clone itself: Antigen specificity is unknown.

Findings and caveats of the study: Segments of the TCR beta V type were, in most cases, productive about 87% or about 30% of the time in an earlier analysis.

The PCR had 60 Vbeta and 13 Jbeta primers. TCRdb keeps only in-frame clones here, not all; method: immunoSEQ multiplex PCR. The sample includes roughly 120,000 clones. This chain uses TRBV2 with TRBJ1-6; 11 nucleotides line up with TRBD1. The source of this sequence is a man between 18 and 29 years old in good health and CMV-seronegative. The sample was PBMCs. DNA for the CDR3: TGTGCCAGCAGTGAGTCGGGACAGGGGGTTTTAAATTCACCCCTCCACTTT. This sequence encodes CASSESGQGVLNSPLHF.